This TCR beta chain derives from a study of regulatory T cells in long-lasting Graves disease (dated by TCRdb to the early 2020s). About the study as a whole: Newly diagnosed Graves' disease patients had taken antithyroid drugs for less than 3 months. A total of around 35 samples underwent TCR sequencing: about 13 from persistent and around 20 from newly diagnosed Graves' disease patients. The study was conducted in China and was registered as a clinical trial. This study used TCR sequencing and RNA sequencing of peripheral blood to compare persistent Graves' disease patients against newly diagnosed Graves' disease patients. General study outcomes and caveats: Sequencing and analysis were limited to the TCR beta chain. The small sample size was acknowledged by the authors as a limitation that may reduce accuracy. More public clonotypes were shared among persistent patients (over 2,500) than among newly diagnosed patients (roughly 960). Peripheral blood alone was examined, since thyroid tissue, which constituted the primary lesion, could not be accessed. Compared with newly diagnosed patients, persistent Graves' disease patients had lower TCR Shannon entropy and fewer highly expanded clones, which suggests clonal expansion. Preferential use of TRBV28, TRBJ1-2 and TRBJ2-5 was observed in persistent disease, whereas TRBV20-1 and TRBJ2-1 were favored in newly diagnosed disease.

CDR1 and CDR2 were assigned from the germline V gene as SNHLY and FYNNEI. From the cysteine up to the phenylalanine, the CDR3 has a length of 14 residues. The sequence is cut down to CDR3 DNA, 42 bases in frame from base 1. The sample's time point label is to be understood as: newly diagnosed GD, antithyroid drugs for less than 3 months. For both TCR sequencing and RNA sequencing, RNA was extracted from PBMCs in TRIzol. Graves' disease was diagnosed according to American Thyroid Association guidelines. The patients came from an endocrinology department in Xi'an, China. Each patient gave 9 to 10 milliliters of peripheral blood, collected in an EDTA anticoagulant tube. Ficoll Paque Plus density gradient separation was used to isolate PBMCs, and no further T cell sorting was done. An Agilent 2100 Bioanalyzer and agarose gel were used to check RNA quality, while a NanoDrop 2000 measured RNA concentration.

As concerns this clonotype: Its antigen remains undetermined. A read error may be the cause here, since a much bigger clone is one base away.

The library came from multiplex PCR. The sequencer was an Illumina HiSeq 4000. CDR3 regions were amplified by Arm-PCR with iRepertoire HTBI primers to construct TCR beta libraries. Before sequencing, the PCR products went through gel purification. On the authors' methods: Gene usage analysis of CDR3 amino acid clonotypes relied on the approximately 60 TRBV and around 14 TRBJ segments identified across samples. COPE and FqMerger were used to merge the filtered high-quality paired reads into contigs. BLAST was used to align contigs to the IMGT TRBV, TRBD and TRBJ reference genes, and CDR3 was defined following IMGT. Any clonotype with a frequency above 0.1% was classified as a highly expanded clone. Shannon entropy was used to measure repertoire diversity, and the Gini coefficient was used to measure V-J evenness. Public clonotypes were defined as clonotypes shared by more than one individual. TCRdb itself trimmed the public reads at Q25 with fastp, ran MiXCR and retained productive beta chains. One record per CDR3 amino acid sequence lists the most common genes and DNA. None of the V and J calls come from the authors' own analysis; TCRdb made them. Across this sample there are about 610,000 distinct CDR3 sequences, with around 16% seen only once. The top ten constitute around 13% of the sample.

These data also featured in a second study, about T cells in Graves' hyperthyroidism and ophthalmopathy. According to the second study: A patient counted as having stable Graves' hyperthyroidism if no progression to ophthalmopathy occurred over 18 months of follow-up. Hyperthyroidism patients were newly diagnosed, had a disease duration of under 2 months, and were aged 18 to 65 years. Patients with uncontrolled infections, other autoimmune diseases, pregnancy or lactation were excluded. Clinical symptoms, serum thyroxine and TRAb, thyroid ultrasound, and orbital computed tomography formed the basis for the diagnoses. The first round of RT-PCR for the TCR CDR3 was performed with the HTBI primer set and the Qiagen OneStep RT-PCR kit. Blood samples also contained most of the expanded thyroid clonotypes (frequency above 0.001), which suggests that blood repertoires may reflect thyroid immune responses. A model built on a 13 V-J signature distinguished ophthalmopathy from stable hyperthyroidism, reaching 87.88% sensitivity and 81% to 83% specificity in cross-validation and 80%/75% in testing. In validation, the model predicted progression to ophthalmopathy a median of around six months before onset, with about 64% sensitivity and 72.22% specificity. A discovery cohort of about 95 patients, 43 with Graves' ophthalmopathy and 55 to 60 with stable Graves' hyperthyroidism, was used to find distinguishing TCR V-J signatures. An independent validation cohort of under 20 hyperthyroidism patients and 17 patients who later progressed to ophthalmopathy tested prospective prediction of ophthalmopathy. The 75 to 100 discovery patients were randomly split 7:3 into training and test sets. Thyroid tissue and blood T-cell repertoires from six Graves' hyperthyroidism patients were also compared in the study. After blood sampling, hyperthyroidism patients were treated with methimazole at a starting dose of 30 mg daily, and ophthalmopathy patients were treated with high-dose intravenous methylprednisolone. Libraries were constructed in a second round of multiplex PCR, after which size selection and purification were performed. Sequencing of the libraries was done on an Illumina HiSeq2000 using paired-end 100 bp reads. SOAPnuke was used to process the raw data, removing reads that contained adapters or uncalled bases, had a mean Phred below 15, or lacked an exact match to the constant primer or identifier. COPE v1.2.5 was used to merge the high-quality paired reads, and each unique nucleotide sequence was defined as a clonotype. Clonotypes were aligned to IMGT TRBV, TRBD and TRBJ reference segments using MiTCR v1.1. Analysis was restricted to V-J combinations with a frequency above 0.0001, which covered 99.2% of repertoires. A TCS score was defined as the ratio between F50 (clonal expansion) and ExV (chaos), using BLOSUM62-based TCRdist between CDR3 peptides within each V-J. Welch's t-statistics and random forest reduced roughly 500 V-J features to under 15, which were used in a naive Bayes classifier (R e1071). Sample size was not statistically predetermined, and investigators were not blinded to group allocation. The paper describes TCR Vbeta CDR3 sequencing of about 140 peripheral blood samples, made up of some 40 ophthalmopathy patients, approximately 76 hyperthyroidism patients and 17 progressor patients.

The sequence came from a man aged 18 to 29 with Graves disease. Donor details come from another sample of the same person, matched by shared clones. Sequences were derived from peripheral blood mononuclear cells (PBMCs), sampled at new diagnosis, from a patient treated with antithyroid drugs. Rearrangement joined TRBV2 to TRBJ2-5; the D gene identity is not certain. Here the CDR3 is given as CASSDITFQKTQYF. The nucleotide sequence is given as TGTGCCAGCAGTGACATAACGTTCCAAAAGACCCAGTACTTC.